The 15 T cell receptor beta chains given below trace back to one sample, sequenced in a study of T cell responses to AZD1222 COVID-19 vaccine. Measured with immunoSEQ multiplex PCR; TCRdb has only the in-frame clones, and not every one. The sample has about 140,000 clones, 75% to 95% seen once. The sequencing used peripheral blood, collected on day 0 of AZD1222 vaccination. Receptors were obtained from an adult in good health.

This chain connects TRBV27 to TRBJ2-2; tentatively, D is TRBD1 (5 bases). CDR3 length: 15 amino acids. V lost 5 bases to trimming and J lost 0 bases, with 10 bases between them. Germline loops: CDR1 MNHEY, CDR2 SMNVEV (reference sequence). The CDR3 region is CASSKPTANTGELFF. The CDR3 DNA follows: TGTGCCAGCAGTAAACCGACAGCGAACACCGGGGAGCTGTTTTTT.

This clone was counted a single time. The V and J genes are TRBV19 and TRBJ2-7; the match to TRBD1 covers 7 bases. J lost 0 bases, V lost 4 bases, and 6 bases had no gene match. Germline V gene lookup returns CDR1 LNHDA and CDR2 SQIVND (reference sequence). This CDR3 spans 15 amino acids. CDR3 sequence: CASSRDRTSSYEQYF. CDR3 sequence (DNA): TGTGCCAGTAGTAGGGACAGAACATCCTCCTACGAGCAGTACTTC.

The CDR3: CASSTPGQGALLSGYTF. CDR3 in DNA: TGTGCCAGCAGTACGCCGGGACAGGGGGCCTTGTTAAGTGGCTACACCTTC. This chain links TRBV28 with TRBJ1-2; the match to TRBD1 covers 12 bases. This CDR3 is 17 amino acids long. Germline assignment: CDR1 MDHEN and CDR2 SYDVKM. The junction had 14 bases not matched to a gene; V was cut back by 5 bases and J by 7 bases.

The chain couples TRBV19 to TRBJ1-1; the D gene is possibly TRBD1 (6 bases). Trimming took 4 bases from V and 5 from J, leaving 11 bases between them. The CDR3 totals 13 residues. Per the germline V gene, CDR1 is LNHDA and CDR2 is SQIVND (reference sequence). The CDR3 coding sequence is TGTGCCAGTAGTAGCAGGGGAAGGACTGAAGCTTTCTTT. This encodes CASSSRGRTEAFF.

In DNA, the CDR3 is TGTGCCAGCGCAGCCGGGACAGGGGTGGTTTATGGCTACACCTTC. As protein: CASAAGTGVVYGYTF. V gene TRBV5-4 combines with J gene TRBJ1-2, with 10 bases that match TRBD1. The CDR3 is 15 residues long. Trimming at V came to 7 bases and at J to 5 bases, leaving 11 bases not matched to a gene. CDR1 and CDR2 (germline): SGHNT, YYREEE (reference sequence).

This clone was seen more than once but under ten times. The chain links TRBV29-1 to TRBJ1-5, with a weak D call TRBD1 (5 bases). This CDR3 region has 13 residues. CDR1 SQVTM and CDR2 ANQGSEA come from the germline V gene. Trimming pared 3 bases from V and 7 bases from J, leaving 13 bases between. The CDR3, as DNA: TGCAGCGTTGAGTCGGGGCCAGGCCAGCCCCAGCATTTT. Translated, it gives CSVESGPGQPQHF. The variable domain in full, completed from reference TRBV29-1 and TRBJ1-5, reads SAVISQKPSRDICQRGTSLTIQCQVDSQVTMMFWYRQQPGQSLTLIATANQGSEATYESGFVIDKFPISRPNLTFSTLTVSNMSPEDSSIYLCSVESGPGQPQHFGDGTRLSIL.

CDR3 residues: CASSLLTSGGDTDTQYF. DNA for the CDR3: TGCGCCAGCAGCCTGCTGACTAGCGGGGGGGATACAGATACGCAGTATTTT. The chain joins TRBV4-1 to TRBJ2-3, with TRBD2 matching 14 bases. The CDR3 loop spans 17 amino acids. CDR1 is MGHRA, CDR2 YSYEKL, per germline. Trimming at V came to 4 bases and at J to 3 bases, leaving 6 bases not matched to a gene.

V gene TRBV5-1 combines with J gene TRBJ1-1; D gene unclear. Germline values: CDR1 SGHRS, CDR2 YFSETQ. There are 15 residues in the CDR3. Trimming took off 0 bases at V and 1 base at J, with 10 bases between the two ends. In nucleotides, the CDR3 is TGCGCCAGCAGCTTGGTAATCGAAGGGAACACTGAAGCTTTCTTT. Translated: CASSLVIEGNTEAFF.

In nucleotides, the CDR3 is TGTGCCAGCAGAAAACCGGGACAGAGGAACACCGGGGAGCTGTTTTTT. This encodes CASRKPGQRNTGELFF. The chain uses TRBV2 and TRBJ2-2, with 7 bases aligning to TRBD1. Trimming removed 6 bases from V and 1 base from J; junction bases left unmatched: 8. The CDR3 sequence is 16 residues long. From germline, CDR1 is SNHLY and CDR2 FYNNEI.

This chain links TRBV15 with TRBJ1-1; 8 bases are a match to TRBD1. J was trimmed by 1 base and V by 3 bases; bases with no gene match: 4. Per the germline V gene, CDR1 is LNHNV and CDR2 is YYDKDF (reference sequence). The CDR3 is 15 residues long. The CDR3 nucleotides read TGTGCCACCAGCAGGGCCGGGACAGGGAACACTGAAGCTTTCTTT. Its translation: CATSRAGTGNTEAFF.

CDR3 loop: CASSSGGPDVEQYF. CDR3 sequence (DNA): TGTGCCAGCAGTTCGGGGGGCCCGGATGTCGAGCAGTACTTC. V and J are TRBV6-5 and TRBJ2-7; maybe TRBD2 (7 bases). Germline V gene data show CDR1 as MNHEY and CDR2 as SVGAGI. The V gene lost 4 bases and the J gene lost 6 bases, with 16 bases spanning the gap. There are 14 residues in the CDR3.

The rearrangement joins TRBV3-1 (or the pseudogene TRBV3-2) to TRBJ2-5, with 9 bases fitting TRBD2. This CDR3 is 15 amino acids long. Per germline, CDR1 LGHDT and CDR2 YNNKEL (reference sequence). With 5 bases clipped from V and 3 bases from J, the junction kept 7 bases outside the gene matches. CDR3 protein: CASSFSGSSEETQYF. The CDR3 region has the DNA TGTGCCAGCAGCTTTAGCGGGAGTAGCGAAGAGACCCAGTACTTC.

The V call is TRBV7-9, the J call TRBJ1-2, with TRBD1 matching 7 bases. With 1 base clipped from V and 7 bases from J, the junction kept 3 bases outside the gene matches. This CDR3 comprises 13 residues. CDR1 is SEHNR, CDR2 FQNEAQ, per germline (reference sequence). CDR3 nucleotides: TGTGCCAGCAGCTTAGGGACAGGTTTTGGCTACACCTTC. Encoded protein: CASSLGTGFGYTF.

The V gene is TRBV5-6, the J gene TRBJ2-2; 9 bases are shared with TRBD2. With V trimmed by 9 bases and J by 6 bases, 9 bases remained unmatched. Germline V CDR1 and CDR2: SGHDT, YYEEEE. This CDR3 has 14 amino acids. The CDR3, as DNA: TGTGCCACCCGCGCGGGGGGGATCCCCGGGGAGCTGTTTTTT. Translating it yields CATRAGGIPGELFF.

CDR3 loop: CASSGTGLNEQFF. In DNA form, the CDR3 reads TGTGCCAGCAGCGGAACGGGACTAAATGAGCAGTTCTTC. The rearrangement links TRBV7-3 to TRBJ2-1; 7 positions agree with TRBD2. Per the germline V gene, CDR1 is SGHTA and CDR2 is FQGTGA. CDR3 length equals 13 residues. The V segment lost 5 bases and the J segment 7 bases; nucleotides outside the gene matches: 5.